The rows below give T cell receptor beta chains drawn from one sample of a study of blood T cell repertoires in COVID-19. Profiling relied on immunoSEQ multiplex PCR, and the TCRdb table lists in-frame clones only, not all of them. The repertoire holds roughly 250,000 clones, with 80% to 90% as singletons. The sequenced sample consisted of peripheral blood. The receptors come from a man aged 40-55 years with active or convalescent COVID-19. Both conserved end residues are part of each CDR3. The order of the fields is J gene, V gene, clone size, D gene, CDR3 protein, CDR3 DNA. D genes are given only for firm matches. Some rows mark clone size as missing; the rest say once, few, many or name a class of expanded clone.

TRBJ1-5,TRBV27,NA,NA,CASNTNGGNQPQHF,TGTGCCAGCAATACTAATGGTGGCAATCAGCCCCAGCATTTT
TRBJ2-1,TRBV6-1,NA,NA,CASSEAGNYNEQFF,TGTGCCAGCAGTGAAGCCGGGAACTACAATGAGCAGTTCTTC
TRBJ2-7,TRBV19,NA,TRBD2,CASSPGLGYEQYF,TGTGCCAGTAGCCCGGGACTAGGGTACGAGCAGTACTTC
TRBJ1-6,TRBV7-2,NA,NA,CASSLRAGDHSPLHF,TGTGCCAGCAGCCTAAGGGCAGGGGATCACTCACCCCTCCACTTT
TRBJ1-5,TRBV28,NA,TRBD1,CASEDPGQGANQPQHF,TGTGCCAGCGAAGACCCGGGACAGGGGGCGAATCAGCCCCAGCATTTT
TRBJ2-1,TRBV11-2,NA,NA,CASSTGVYNEQFF,TGTGCCAGCAGCACGGGGGTCTACAATGAGCAGTTCTTC
TRBJ2-2,TRBV27,few,NA,CASSLVATGELFF,TGTGCCAGCAGTTTAGTAGCCACCGGGGAGCTGTTTTTT
TRBJ1-4,TRBV27,NA,NA,CAKRLAGAPQTNEKLFF,TGTGCCAAAAGGTTGGCAGGGGCTCCACAAACTAATGAAAAACTGTTTTTT
TRBJ1-2,TRBV6-1,NA,TRBD1,CASSEYDRENYGYTF,TGTGCCAGCAGTGAATACGACAGGGAAAACTATGGCTACACCTTC
TRBJ1-2,TRBV3-1/TRBV3-2,NA,NA,CASSQELGGGDGYTF,TGTGCCAGCAGCCAAGAATTGGGGGGAGGGGATGGCTACACCTTC
TRBJ1-2,TRBV2,NA,NA,CASSEKGLYGYTF,TGTGCCAGCAGTGAGAAGGGACTCTATGGCTACACCTTC
TRBJ1-5,TRBV27,NA,NA,CASSFRGSSGNQPQHF,TGTGCCAGCAGTTTCAGGGGCAGCTCAGGCAATCAGCCCCAGCATTTT
TRBJ2-1,TRBV13,NA,TRBD2,CASSFGLAGGPEEQFF,TGTGCCAGCAGCTTCGGGCTAGCGGGGGGGCCAGAGGAGCAGTTCTTC
TRBJ2-7,TRBV5-4,NA,NA,CASSLARDRGLAGGPGQYF,TGTGCCAGCAGCTTGGCTCGGGACAGGGGGCTAGCGGGAGGGCCCGGGCAGTACTTC
TRBJ2-7,TRBV7-8,NA,NA,CASSLSYSYEQYF,TGTGCCAGCAGCTTATCCTACTCCTACGAGCAGTACTTC
TRBJ2-3,TRBV27,NA,TRBD2,CASSFGTSGADTQYF,TGTGCCAGCAGTTTTGGGACTAGCGGCGCGGATACGCAGTATTTT
TRBJ2-2,TRBV19,NA,TRBD1,CASRPGTGAGELFF,TGTGCCAGTCGTCCCGGGACAGGGGCCGGGGAGCTGTTTTTT
TRBJ2-7,TRBV30,NA,NA,CAWGAGDGYEQYF,TGTGCCTGGGGAGCAGGGGACGGATACGAGCAGTACTTC
TRBJ1-4,TRBV24-1,once,TRBD1,CATSDARTGGHEKLFF,TGTGCCACCAGTGATGCCCGGACAGGGGGGCATGAAAAACTGTTTTTT
TRBJ1-5,TRBV14,few,NA,CASSQQQDQPQHF,TGTGCCAGCAGCCAACAGCAGGATCAGCCCCAGCATTTT
TRBJ1-1,TRBV5-1,once,NA,CASSLDGDTEAFF,TGCGCCAGCAGCTTGGATGGAGACACTGAAGCTTTCTTT
TRBJ1-2,TRBV6-5,NA,TRBD1,CATKTTGVYGYTF,TGTGCCACCAAAACTACAGGGGTCTATGGCTACACCTTC
TRBJ1-3,TRBV10-3,NA,NA,CAISPSQGPGNTIYF,TGTGCCATCAGCCCCTCCCAGGGCCCGGGAAACACCATATATTTT
TRBJ1-5,TRBV4-1,NA,NA,CASSQGTHPNQPQHF,TGCGCCAGCAGCCAAGGGACACACCCCAATCAGCCCCAGCATTTT
TRBJ2-1,TRBV27,NA,NA,CASSFEGVKYYNEQFF,TGTGCCAGCAGTTTCGAAGGGGTGAAATACTACAATGAGCAGTTCTTC
TRBJ2-3,TRBV7-7,NA,NA,CASSLVRTGSTDTQYF,TGTGCTAGCAGCTTAGTGCGAACGGGTAGCACAGATACGCAGTATTTT
TRBJ2-7,TRBV5-1,NA,TRBD2,CASSSASGSHEQYF,TGCGCCAGCAGCTCGGCTAGCGGGAGCCACGAGCAGTACTTC
TRBJ2-3,TRBV30,once,NA,CAWSRDSTDTQYF,TGTGCCTGGAGCCGGGACTCAACAGATACGCAGTATTTT
TRBJ2-7,TRBV27,NA,NA,CASGFSQDYEQYF,TGTGCCAGCGGCTTCTCACAGGACTACGAGCAGTACTTC
TRBJ2-7,TRBV14,once,NA,CASSLTHRVGQYF,TGTGCCAGCAGCCTAACCCACAGGGTTGGGCAGTACTTC
TRBJ1-1,TRBV12-3/TRBV12-4,NA,NA,CASSQRAHTEAFF,TGTGCCAGCAGTCAAAGAGCCCACACTGAAGCTTTCTTT
TRBJ1-5,TRBV6-5,NA,NA,CASTEGAWNQPQHF,TGTGCCAGTACAGAAGGGGCTTGGAATCAGCCCCAGCATTTT
TRBJ1-6,TRBV18,NA,TRBD1,CASKKQGANSPLHF,TGTGCCAGCAAGAAACAGGGGGCGAATTCACCCCTCCACTTT
TRBJ1-5,TRBV29-1,once,NA,CSVEDQATQHF,TGCAGCGTTGAAGATCAGGCGACCCAGCATTTT
TRBJ2-2,TRBV19,NA,TRBD2,CASSPSGTNTGELFF,TGTGCCAGTAGTCCTAGCGGGACGAACACCGGGGAGCTGTTTTTT
TRBJ2-7,TRBV5-6,once,TRBD1,CASRNGTAYEQYF,TGTGCCAGCAGGAACGGGACAGCCTACGAGCAGTACTTC
TRBJ1-6,TRBV11-2,NA,NA,CASSLDGARRSFSPLHF,TGTGCCAGCAGCTTAGATGGGGCACGGCGCAGTTTTTCACCCCTCCACTTT
TRBJ2-7,TRBV9,NA,NA,CASSVGWSSSYEQYF,TGTGCCAGCAGCGTAGGGTGGAGTTCCTCCTACGAGCAGTACTTC
TRBJ1-1,TRBV7-2,NA,TRBD1,CASSLGQGTEAFF,TGTGCCAGCAGCTTAGGACAGGGGACTGAAGCTTTCTTT
TRBJ1-6,TRBV18,NA,NA,CASSPTARSGNSPLHF,TGTGCCAGCTCCCCAACAGCACGGTCCGGAAATTCACCCCTCCACTTT
TRBJ2-7,TRBV18,NA,NA,CASSIGSGDYEQYF,TGTGCCAGCTCTATAGGGAGTGGTGACTACGAGCAGTACTTC
TRBJ1-2,TRBV6-6,NA,NA,CASSLQGGYGYTF,TGTGCCAGCAGTTTACAGGGCGGCTATGGCTACACCTTC
TRBJ1-1,TRBV29-1,NA,TRBD1,CSVDRANTEAFF,TGCAGCGTGGACAGGGCGAACACTGAAGCTTTCTTT
TRBJ2-2,TRBV19,few,NA,CASSWTRGAWDTGELFF,TGTGCCAGTAGCTGGACCAGGGGCGCGTGGGACACCGGGGAGCTGTTTTTT
TRBJ1-5,TRBV3-1/TRBV3-2,NA,NA,CASSQDPGNQPQHF,TGTGCCAGCAGCCAAGATCCGGGGAATCAGCCCCAGCATTTT
TRBJ2-1,TRBV11-2,many,NA,CASSLQGIAYNEQFF,TGTGCCAGCAGCTTGCAGGGTATCGCCTACAATGAGCAGTTCTTC
TRBJ1-1,TRBV6-4,NA,NA,CASSSDSDTEAFF,TGTGCCAGCAGTTCAGACAGTGACACTGAAGCTTTCTTT
TRBJ1-1,TRBV6-1,NA,TRBD1,CASSESGGLTEAFF,TGTGCCAGCAGTGAGTCAGGGGGCCTCACTGAAGCTTTCTTT
TRBJ2-1,TRBV5-1,few,TRBD1,CASSSGQGRSYNEQFF,TGCGCCAGCAGCTCGGGACAGGGTAGGTCCTACAATGAGCAGTTCTTC
TRBJ2-6,TRBV30,NA,NA,CAWSKRGWQSSGANVLTF,TGTGCCTGGAGCAAAAGGGGGTGGCAAAGCTCTGGGGCCAACGTCCTGACTTTC
TRBJ1-2,TRBV7-9,NA,NA,CASSLESGSYGYTF,TGTGCCAGCAGCTTAGAGTCCGGGAGCTATGGCTACACCTTC
TRBJ1-5,TRBV19,NA,TRBD1,CASSIKTGGGQPQHF,TGTGCCAGTAGTATTAAGACAGGGGGCGGGCAGCCCCAGCATTTT
TRBJ2-7,TRBV14,NA,NA,CASSPPDRDYEQYF,TGTGCCAGCAGCCCCCCTGATCGGGACTACGAGCAGTACTTC
TRBJ1-5,TRBV28,NA,TRBD1,CASRGTGGSNQPQHF,TGTGCCAGCAGGGGGACAGGCGGGAGCAATCAGCCCCAGCATTTT
TRBJ2-3,TRBV15,NA,TRBD2,CATSRGSGGPRDTQYF,TGTGCCACCAGCAGAGGATCGGGAGGGCCAAGAGATACGCAGTATTTT